Below are 13 T cell receptor beta chains sequenced from a single sample in a study of T cell responses to AZD1222 COVID-19 vaccine. Sequenced by immunoSEQ multiplex PCR; TCRdb stores in-frame clones only, minus some. The sample lists more than 85,000 clones, around 90% occurring once. The sequences come from peripheral blood, collected 28 days after the second AZD1222 dose. All receptors come from an adult who received the AZD1222 COVID-19 vaccine.

The chain recombines TRBV25-1 with TRBJ1-4, with a possible D match to TRBD1 (6 bases). V shed 5 bases and J shed 8 bases, with 18 bases lying between them. Germline lookup yields CDR1 MGHDK and CDR2 SYGVNS. This CDR3 contains 15 residues. This CDR3 reads CASSTSGGGYEKLFF. CDR3 coding DNA: TGTGCCAGCAGTACTTCTGGAGGGGGATACGAAAAACTGTTTTTT.

V is TRBV27 and J is TRBJ1-2; D uncertain. Germline lookup yields CDR1 MNHEY and CDR2 SMNVEV (reference sequence). There are 14 residues in the CDR3. Trimming stripped 3 bases from V and 0 bases from J, with 8 bases between. The CDR3, as DNA: TGTGCCAGCAGTTTTAGCACATCTAACTATGGCTACACCTTC. Amino acid sequence: CASSFSTSNYGYTF.

The rearrangement joins TRBV3-1 (or the pseudogene TRBV3-2) to TRBJ2-2, with 7 positions matching TRBD2. J was trimmed by 5 bases and V by 2 bases; bases with no gene match: 2. The CDR3 covers 14 residues. Germline CDR1 reads LGHDT; CDR2 reads YNNKEL (reference sequence). The CDR3 loop reads CASSQTAGTGELFF. The CDR3 nucleotides read TGTGCCAGCAGCCAAACAGCGGGAACCGGGGAGCTGTTTTTT.

The chain carries TRBV10-3 and TRBJ1-5; unclear D gene. V lost 3 bases to trimming and J lost 0 bases, with 6 bases between them. CDR1 is ENHRY, CDR2 SYGVKD, per germline. This CDR3 contains 14 residues. The CDR3: CAISDQVSNQPQHF. The CDR3 region has the DNA TGTGCCATCAGTGATCAGGTTAGCAATCAGCCCCAGCATTTT.

The CDR3 DNA reads as TGTGCCAGCAGCTCCGGACTAGCGGGAGGGAATGAGCAGTTCTTC. It is translated as CASSSGLAGGNEQFF. V usage is TRBV7-6 and J usage is TRBJ2-1; 15 nucleotides match TRBD2. The trim removed 4 bases at V and 7 bases at J, leaving 2 bases unmatched. Germline-derived CDR1 and CDR2 are SGHVS and FNYEAQ. This CDR3 spans 15 amino acids.

CDR3: CASSQGLANDEQFF. The CDR3 DNA sequence: TGTGCCAGCAGCCAGGGACTAGCGAATGATGAGCAGTTCTTC. The rearrangement uses TRBV3-1 (or the pseudogene TRBV3-2) and TRBJ2-1; 10 nucleotides match TRBD2. V lost 3 bases, J lost 8 bases, and 4 bases stayed unmatched. Germline V lookup: CDR1 LGHDT, CDR2 YNNKEL (reference sequence). This CDR3 has 14 residues.

J is TRBJ1-1 and V is TRBV6-4, with 10 bases fitting TRBD1. The CDR3 totals 13 residues. V was clipped by 6 bases and J by 8 bases; unmatched bases: 6. The germline gives CDR1 MRHNA, CDR2 SNTAGT. The CDR3 protein is CASSLGTGAEAFF. DNA of the CDR3: TGTGCCAGCAGCCTCGGGACAGGGGCGGAAGCTTTCTTT.

This clone was picked up one time. This sequence joins TRBV27 and TRBJ1-3; 7 bases fit TRBD1. Germline V gene lookup returns CDR1 MNHEY and CDR2 SMNVEV (reference sequence). This CDR3 has 18 amino acids. With V trimmed by 1 base and J by 0 bases, 9 bases remained unmatched. This CDR3 is CASSLYAGTASSGNTIYF. CDR3 in DNA: TGTGCCAGCAGTTTATATGCCGGGACAGCGAGCTCTGGAAACACCATATATTTT.

The CDR3 bases are TGTGCCAGCAGCTTGTTGCAGTATAATTCACCCCTCCACTTT. It encodes CASSLLQYNSPLHF. The gene calls are TRBV5-8 and TRBJ1-6; D unclear. V dropped 1 base and J dropped 4 bases, with 6 bases sitting between them. CDR3 length equals 14 residues. Germline CDR1 reads SGHTS; CDR2 reads YDEGEE.

The V gene is TRBV29-1, the J gene TRBJ1-2, with a possible D match to TRBD1 (6 bases). Trimming removed 4 bases from V and 2 bases from J, with 8 bases in between. The CDR3 is 12 residues long. CDR1 is SQVTM and CDR2 is ANQGSEA in the germline V gene. CDR3 DNA: TGCAGCGTTGGGGGGCCAAACTATGGCTACACCTTC. This sequence encodes CSVGGPNYGYTF. The full variable domain, with the rest looked up from reference TRBV29-1 and TRBJ1-2, is SAVISQKPSRDICQRGTSLTIQCQVDSQVTMMFWYRQQPGQSLTLIATANQGSEATYESGFVIDKFPISRPNLTFSTLTVSNMSPEDSSIYLCSVGGPNYGYTFGSGTRLTVV.

The chain combines TRBV27 with TRBJ1-1, with D possibly being TRBD1 (5 bases). V was shortened by 5 bases and J by 1 base, with 14 bases between the two germline ends. CDR1 MNHEY and CDR2 SMNVEV come from the germline V gene (reference sequence). The CDR3 extends over 15 amino acids. The DNA of the CDR3 is TGTGCCAGCAGTCCCTATAGGGGAGAGAACACTGAAGCTTTCTTT. Amino acids: CASSPYRGENTEAFF.

The chain links TRBV5-6 to TRBJ1-1, with TRBD1 identical over 9 bases. The CDR3 is 14 amino acids. The junction had 6 bases not matched to a gene; V was cut back by 4 bases and J by 5 bases. The germline V gene has CDR1 SGHDT and CDR2 YYEEEE. CDR3 in amino acids: CASSMDRGRTEAFF. The CDR3 DNA reads as TGTGCCAGCAGCATGGACAGGGGAAGGACTGAAGCTTTCTTT.

The chain joins TRBV5-4 to TRBJ2-2; D is undetermined. Trimming stripped 4 bases from V and 6 bases from J, with 10 bases between. Germline lookup yields CDR1 SGHNT and CDR2 YYREEE (reference sequence). This CDR3 has 13 amino acids. The CDR3 DNA is TGTGCCAGCAGCCCGGTGGGCTCCGGGGAGCTGTTTTTT. Translation gives CASSPVGSGELFF.